Presented here are 18 T cell receptor beta chains from one specimen sequenced in a study of Ad26.COV2.S vaccination and SARS-CoV-2 variants. Only in-frame clones appear in the TCRdb table, and some are missing; sequencing was by immunoSEQ multiplex PCR. This sample has around 340,000 clones, with about 88% found just once. The treatment denotes: 15 to 20 received Ad26.COV2.S at low or high dose, single or two shots; 5 received placebo; per-sample allocation not given. Sample collection was performed on day 63 after the first vaccine or placebo injection. The sample was peripheral blood, taken in a trial of Ad26.COV2.S vaccine versus placebo. The receptors derive from a person between 18 and 60 years old who received the Ad26.COV2.S COVID-19 vaccine or a placebo.

This clone came up once. The chain combines TRBV3-1 (or the pseudogene TRBV3-2) with TRBJ1-5, with D unresolved. The CDR3 contains 20 residues. Germline CDR1 is LGHDT and CDR2 is YNNKEL (reference sequence). V was cut by 0 bases and J by 0 bases, with 21 bases left in between. CDR3: CASSQDEVVWAYYSNQPQHF. CDR3 bases: TGTGCCAGCAGCCAAGATGAGGTCGTATGGGCCTACTATAGCAATCAGCCCCAGCATTTT.

V gene TRBV28 combines with J gene TRBJ1-2; D is perhaps TRBD1 (6 bases). CDR3 length: 15 residues. V dropped 1 base and J dropped 3 bases, with 12 bases sitting between them. Germline CDR1 and CDR2: MDHEN and SYDVKM. CDR3 DNA sequence: TGTGCCAGCAGTTTATCACAGGGAGGGCACTATGGCTACACCTTC. Translated: CASSLSQGGHYGYTF.

The chain couples TRBV25-1 to TRBJ1-2; D is perhaps TRBD1 (6 bases). The CDR3 sequence is 15 residues long. Germline V lookup: CDR1 MGHDK, CDR2 SYGVNS. Trimming stripped 1 base from V and 2 bases from J, with 11 bases between. The DNA of the CDR3 is TGTGCCAGCAGTGAATTAGGGGGGCAGAACTATGGCTACACCTTC. This translates into CASSELGGQNYGYTF.

This CDR3 is CASSQEGKNYGYTF. CDR3 DNA sequence: TGTGCCAGCAGCCAAGAGGGAAAAAACTATGGCTACACCTTC. The J gene is TRBJ1-2, the V gene TRBV3-1 (or the pseudogene TRBV3-2); D gene uncertain. V lost 0 bases and J lost 2, with 7 bases in between. CDR1 and CDR2 from the germline V gene are LGHDT and YNNKEL (reference sequence). The CDR3 is 14 residues long.

The gene calls are TRBV4-1 and TRBJ1-5, with 9 bases lining up with TRBD1. Germline CDR1 reads MGHRA; CDR2 reads YSYEKL. Unmatched junction bases numbered 10, after V lost 9 bases and J lost 4 bases. The CDR3 runs to 15 residues. CDR3 bases: TGCGCCAGTAACGACCTGGACAGGGGTAATCAGCCCCAGCATTTT. Residues: CASNDLDRGNQPQHF.

The table lists this clone with a count of one. CDR3 sequence reads: CATSRDRGGMTQYF. CDR3 coding DNA: TGTGCCACCAGCAGAGATCGGGGGGGGATGACCCAGTACTTC. The V gene is TRBV15, the J gene TRBJ2-5; 8 bases align to TRBD2. In germline, CDR1 is LNHNV, CDR2 YYDKDF (reference sequence). This CDR3 has 14 residues. Trimming removed 0 bases from V and 7 bases from J; junction bases left unmatched: 4.

The chain is built from TRBV28 and TRBJ2-3, with D tentatively TRBD2 (5 bases). CDR1 MDHEN and CDR2 SYDVKM come from the germline V gene. Trimming took 11 bases from V and 3 from J, leaving 21 bases between them. The length of the CDR3 is 15 residues. CDR3: CASRTVPGLTDTQYF. The CDR3, as DNA: TGTGCCTCTCGAACGGTCCCGGGGTTAACAGATACGCAGTATTTT.

The gene calls are TRBV7-3 and TRBJ2-1; D is unclear. Germline assignment: CDR1 SGHTA and CDR2 FQGTGA. The CDR3 consists of 15 residues. V lost 1 base and J 9 bases, leaving 16 bases between the germline ends. CDR3 bases: TGTGCCAGCAGCTTAAATGGTGGTAATGTCGGTGAGCAGTTCTTC. It is translated as CASSLNGGNVGEQFF.

The gene calls are TRBV10-3 and TRBJ2-7; D ambiguous. With 7 bases removed from V and 3 bases from J, the gap between germline ends came to 13 bases. The CDR3 contains 13 residues. From germline, CDR1 is ENHRY and CDR2 SYGVKD. The CDR3 DNA sequence: TGTGCCATCACAGACTCTAATAACTACGAGCAGTACTTC. Translation: CAITDSNNYEQYF.

The chain employs TRBV6-2 or TRBV6-3 and TRBJ2-4; 10 nucleotides match TRBD1. Germline values: CDR1 MNHEY, CDR2 SVGEGT. The CDR3 has 18 residues. The V gene end was trimmed by 0 bases and the J gene end by 0 bases; junction bases not matched to a gene: 5. The CDR3 region is CASSYSTGTGVAKNIQYF. The CDR3 bases are TGTGCCAGCAGTTACTCGACCGGGACAGGGGTAGCCAAAAACATTCAGTACTTC.

The chain joins TRBV19 to TRBJ1-2; 7 bases map to TRBD1. The V segment lost 6 bases and the J segment 4 bases; nucleotides outside the gene matches: 8. Per germline, CDR1 LNHDA and CDR2 SQIVND (reference sequence). The CDR3 length is 14 residues. The CDR3 DNA follows: TGTGCCAGTAGATCAAGGAGGGACAGCTATGGCTACACCTTC. It translates to CASRSRRDSYGYTF.

This clone was seen just once. The V gene is TRBV3-1 (or the pseudogene TRBV3-2), the J gene TRBJ1-1; no clear D gene. The length of the CDR3 is 14 residues. The germline V gene encodes CDR1 LGHDT and CDR2 YNNKEL (reference sequence). Trimming removed 2 bases at V and 0 bases at J, with 7 bases between. Written as DNA, the CDR3 is TGTGCCAGCAGCCAAACCGGGATGAACACTGAAGCTTTCTTT. Residues: CASSQTGMNTEAFF.

The V and J genes are TRBV19 and TRBJ1-4; the D is unclear. Germline CDR1 and CDR2: LNHDA and SQIVND (reference sequence). The CDR3 consists of 15 residues. V lost 5 bases, J lost 5 bases, and 15 bases lay in between. In DNA, the CDR3 is TGTGCCAGTAGTCCCTTGAGAGGGCGAAATGAAAAACTGTTTTTT. It codes for CASSPLRGRNEKLFF.

A remark on this clone: This same CDR3 is encoded by further DNA sequences in the sample. The V gene is TRBV18, the J gene TRBJ1-1; D remains ambiguous. Trimming removed 5 bases at V and 2 bases at J, with 9 bases between. CDR1 is KGHSH and CDR2 is LQKENI in the germline V gene. The CDR3 consists of 13 residues. CDR3 coding DNA: TGTGCCAGCTCAGGCACAGAAAACACTGAAGCTTTCTTT. Amino acids: CASSGTENTEAFF.

The CDR3, as DNA: TGTGCCAGCAGCACTAGCGGGACAAATACGCAGTATTTT. Its translation: CASSTSGTNTQYF. This chain uses TRBV2 with TRBJ2-3; 10 bases are a match to TRBD2. Germline V lookup: CDR1 SNHLY, CDR2 FYNNEI. V trimming: 6 bases; J trimming: 7 bases; junction bases outside the gene matches: 4. This CDR3 has 13 amino acids.

The chain links TRBV6-6 to TRBJ2-5; 7 bases match TRBD2. Germline CDR1 MNHNY, CDR2 SVGAGI (reference sequence). The J segment lost 2 bases and the V segment lost 6 bases, leaving 3 bases of the junction unmatched. The CDR3 has 13 amino acids. CDR3 nucleotides: TGTGCCAGCAGGTTGGGGGGGCAAGAGACCCAGTACTTC. Its protein is CASRLGGQETQYF.

The chain recombines TRBV19 with TRBJ1-5, with D possibly TRBD1 on 6 matching bases. The CDR3 totals 15 residues. V lost 1 base, J lost 3 bases, and 10 bases lay in between. CDR1 is LNHDA and CDR2 is SQIVND in the germline V gene (reference sequence). CDR3 sequence (DNA): TGTGCCAGTAGTATAGGGGGGGGCCCCAATCAGCCCCAGCATTTT. This codes for CASSIGGGPNQPQHF. The full variable domain, completed using reference TRBV19 and TRBJ1-5, is DGGITQSPKYLFRKEGQNVTLSCEQNLNHDAMYWYRQDPGQGLRLIYYSQIVNDFQKGDIAEGYSVSREKKESFPLTVTSAQKNPTAFYLCASSIGGGPNQPQHFGDGTRLSIL.

The chain links TRBV18 to TRBJ1-1; D is perhaps TRBD1 (6 bases). V dropped 2 bases and J dropped 1 base, with 11 bases sitting between them. The CDR3 is made up of 15 amino acids. Germline V gives CDR1 KGHSH, CDR2 LQKENI. CDR3 region: CASSPEGRGNTEAFF. As DNA, the CDR3 is TGTGCCAGCTCACCAGAGGGCAGGGGGAACACTGAAGCTTTCTTT.